Below are 17 T cell receptor beta chains sequenced from a single sample in a study of blood T cells in healthy people across ages. Primers used in a second PCR of roughly 7 to 12 cycles were a sample-barcoded 5' primer and a J-beta primer mix. In TCRdb, the 5' RACE reads were re-called with MiXCR into one record per CDR3 protein. Of about 1.7 million distinct CDR3 sequences in the sample, 28% were seen once. Sample: blood. These receptors were taken from a woman under 40 in good health.

This clonotype was observed at least ten times. The chain links TRBV20-1 to TRBJ2-7; 10 bases are a match to TRBD1. The germline V gene has CDR1 DFQATT and CDR2 SNEGSKA (reference sequence). This CDR3 has 13 residues. V lost 4 bases, J lost 4 bases, and 4 bases stayed unmatched. CDR3 coding DNA: TGCAGTGCTAACAGGGACAGGGGTTACGAGCAGTACTTC. Protein: CSANRDRGYEQYF.

This chain uses TRBV7-2 with TRBJ1-2; no reliable D call. This CDR3 has 13 residues. CDR1 is SGHTA, CDR2 FQGNSA, per germline. The V end was cut by 10 bases, the J end by 2 bases, with 14 bases between. In nucleotides, the CDR3 is TGTGCCAACAGTTCCGACCCGAACTATGGCTACACCTTC. Amino acid sequence: CANSSDPNYGYTF.

V gene TRBV7-2 combines with J gene TRBJ2-7; D is possibly TRBD1 or TRBD2 (6 bases each). The V end was cut by 5 bases, the J end by 3 bases, with 17 bases between. The CDR3 length is 15 residues. CDR1 SGHTA and CDR2 FQGNSA come from the germline V gene. CDR3 DNA: TGTGCCAGCAGCCCGATAGGGGGGACCCGCTACGAGCAGTACTTC. Its translation: CASSPIGGTRYEQYF.

This clonotype was seen more than once but under ten times. The chain uses TRBV10-3 and TRBJ2-7; D is unclear. V was pared by 0 bases and J by 3 bases, with 12 bases between. The germline V gene has CDR1 ENHRY and CDR2 SYGVKD. This CDR3 comprises 15 residues. The CDR3 reads CAISESTGVRYEQYF. For the CDR3, the DNA is TGTGCCATCAGTGAGTCGACTGGGGTTCGCTACGAGCAGTACTTC.

The chain combines TRBV12-5 with TRBJ1-5, with TRBD1 matching 12 bases. The germline CDR1 and CDR2 sequences are LGHNT and FRNRAP. V was clipped by 4 bases and J by 2 bases; unmatched bases: 12. The CDR3 has 19 amino acids. The CDR3 sequence: CASGSESGTGGVGNQPQHF. CDR3 bases: TGTGCTAGTGGTTCAGAGTCCGGGACAGGGGGCGTTGGCAATCAGCCCCAGCATTTT. Using reference TRBV12-5 and TRBJ1-5 for the parts outside the CDR3, the full variable domain is DARVTQTPRHKVTEMGQEVTMRCQPILGHNTVFWYRQTMMQGLELLAYFRNRAPLDDSGMPKDRFSAEMPDATLATLKIQPSEPRDSAVYFCASGSESGTGGVGNQPQHFGDGTRLSIL.

In the case of this clonotype: A far bigger clonotype differs at one base, so this is likely a read error. DNA for the CDR3: TGTGCCGGCAGCCGCGGAGGGTTTTCCTACGAGCAGTACTTC. It yields the protein CAGSRGGFSYEQYF. The chain uses TRBV6-5 and TRBJ2-7, with D maybe TRBD2 (6 bases). Germline V gives CDR1 MNHEY, CDR2 SVGAGI. The CDR3 contains 14 residues.

The DNA of the CDR3 is TGCAGCGTAACTAGCGGGGGATATGATACGCAGTATTTT. Translating it yields CSVTSGGYDTQYF. The chain has TRBV29-1 and TRBJ2-3; 11 nucleotides match TRBD2. After removal of 6 bases from V and 6 bases from J, the junction contained 5 bases not matched to a gene. Germline CDR1 and CDR2: SQVTM and ANQGSEA. The CDR3 length is 13 residues.

On this clonotype: A much larger clone differs by one base, so this may be a read error. The chain is built from TRBV7-2 and TRBJ2-1; the match to TRBD1 covers 8 bases. The end of the DNA aligns better with TRBJ2-7, so the J call may be wrong. Germline V gene sequence: CDR1 SGHTA, CDR2 FQGNSA. The CDR3 is 15 residues long. The CDR3 DNA reads TGTGCCAGCAGCGGTCCGGGACAGGTTCAGGATGAGCAGTACTTC. Translated, it gives CASSGPGQVQDEQYF.

This clonotype came up many times. The rearrangement links TRBV14 to TRBJ1-2, with D perhaps TRBD1 (5 bases). The CDR3 consists of 13 residues. The V gene lost 0 bases and the J gene lost 3 bases, with 5 bases spanning the gap. Germline V gene sequence: CDR1 SGHDN, CDR2 FVKESK. The CDR3 reads CASSQEGDYGYTF. CDR3 in DNA: TGTGCCAGCAGCCAAGAGGGGGACTATGGCTACACCTTC.

Ten or more counts support this clonotype. The V gene is TRBV6-6, the J gene TRBJ2-7; 7 bases agree with TRBD1. V lost 2 bases, J lost 2 bases, and 6 bases stayed unmatched. Germline-derived CDR1 and CDR2 are MNHNY and SVGAGI (reference sequence). The CDR3 spans 15 residues. The CDR3 is CASSYATGTAYEQYF. For the CDR3, the DNA is TGTGCCAGCAGTTACGCGACCGGGACAGCCTACGAGCAGTACTTC.

The chain joins TRBV4-1 to TRBJ2-1; no reliable D call. Trimming removed 3 bases at V and 6 bases at J, with 12 bases between. The CDR3 sequence is 14 residues long. Germline CDR1 MGHRA, CDR2 YSYEKL. CDR3 in amino acids: CASSQSTDANEQFF. In nucleotides, the CDR3 is TGCGCCAGCAGCCAGTCTACCGACGCCAATGAGCAGTTCTTC.

The chain has TRBV20-1 and TRBJ1-3; 7 nucleotides match TRBD1. Trimming at V came to 6 bases and at J to 4 bases, leaving 15 bases not matched to a gene. This CDR3 contains 16 residues. Germline V gene sequence: CDR1 DFQATT, CDR2 SNEGSKA (reference sequence). CDR3 region: CSANAGTAGAGNTIYF. CDR3 DNA: TGCAGTGCGAACGCTGGGACAGCTGGGGCAGGAAACACCATATATTTT.

This clonotype came up a few times. V is TRBV6-5 and J is TRBJ2-1, with 8 bases fitting TRBD2. Germline V gene sequence: CDR1 MNHEY, CDR2 SVGAGI. The CDR3 is 20 residues long. With 4 bases clipped from V and 0 bases from J, the junction kept 17 bases outside the gene matches. CDR3 sequence: CASSSAWTPPGLVSYNEQFF. The CDR3 DNA reads as TGTGCCAGCAGTTCGGCGTGGACCCCACCGGGACTAGTCTCCTACAATGAGCAGTTCTTC.

This clonotype was picked up many times. The genes are TRBV20-1 and TRBJ2-7; D may correspond to TRBD1 or TRBD2 (5 bases each). Germline CDR1 is DFQATT and CDR2 is SNEGSKA (reference sequence). V lost 4 bases and J lost 2, with 12 bases in between. CDR3 length equals 13 residues. The CDR3 DNA sequence: TGCAGTGCTATCGGGACGGTGGCCTACGAGCAGTACTTC. Its protein is CSAIGTVAYEQYF.

This clonotype was picked up many times. The rearrangement links TRBV12-3 or TRBV12-4 to TRBJ2-7; 8 bases match TRBD1. The CDR3 is 14 amino acids. V shed 7 bases and J 6 bases; nucleotides not matched to a gene: 11. The CDR3 region is CASKSTGAPFEQYF. In DNA, the CDR3 is TGTGCCAGCAAATCGACAGGGGCGCCTTTCGAGCAGTACTTC.

The CDR3 DNA is TGCAGTGCGAGTGAGGGGACAGACTACAATGAGCAGTTCTTC. Amino acids: CSASEGTDYNEQFF. This chain joins TRBV20-1 and TRBJ2-1; 7 bases map to TRBD1. The length of the CDR3 is 14 residues. The V gene's germline CDR1 is DFQATT and CDR2 SNEGSKA (reference sequence). V lost 6 bases and J lost 3; bases outside the gene matches: 8.

This clonotype has a count of ten or more. The V and J genes are TRBV6-6 and TRBJ2-7, with 8 positions matching TRBD2. Losses at the gene ends were 0 bases for V and 6 bases for J; bases not matched to a gene: 7. This CDR3 spans 15 amino acids. Per the germline V gene, CDR1 is MNHNY and CDR2 is SVGAGI (reference sequence). This CDR3 reads CASSYSTSGAPEQYF. Here the CDR3 DNA reads TGTGCCAGCAGTTACTCCACTAGCGGCGCCCCCGAGCAGTACTTC.